The sample holds many counts of the clone carrying this T cell receptor (beta chain). Antigen: not known. General observations from the study: Whole repertoires were not studied in the larger cohort, only one V-J beta rearrangement. Tumor-infiltrating Treg TCR alpha and beta sequences overlapped most with tumor naive CD4+ T cells, then blood naive.

Germline V gives CDR1 MNHNS, CDR2 SASEGT. Trimming took 3 bases from V and 6 from J, leaving 11 bases between them. There are 14 residues in the CDR3. Full-length variable regions came from constant-region reverse primers plus semi-nested Nested Universal Primer A PCR. TCRdb re-called the 5' RACE reads with MiXCR, one entry per CDR3 protein. The data contain approximately 5,800 distinct CDR3 sequences, 30% to 40% of them singletons. This receptor was identified in a female donor with breast cancer. This sequence joins TRBV6-1 and TRBJ2-2; TRBD1 is a possible D gene (6 bases). The sample was memory CD4+ T cells sorted from a lymph node. Subset: memory CD4+ T cells, CD4+CD45RO+CD25-. The CDR3 nucleotides are TGTGCCAGCAGTGACTGGAAGGGGGCCGGGGAGCTGTTTTTT. This codes for CASSDWKGAGELFF.